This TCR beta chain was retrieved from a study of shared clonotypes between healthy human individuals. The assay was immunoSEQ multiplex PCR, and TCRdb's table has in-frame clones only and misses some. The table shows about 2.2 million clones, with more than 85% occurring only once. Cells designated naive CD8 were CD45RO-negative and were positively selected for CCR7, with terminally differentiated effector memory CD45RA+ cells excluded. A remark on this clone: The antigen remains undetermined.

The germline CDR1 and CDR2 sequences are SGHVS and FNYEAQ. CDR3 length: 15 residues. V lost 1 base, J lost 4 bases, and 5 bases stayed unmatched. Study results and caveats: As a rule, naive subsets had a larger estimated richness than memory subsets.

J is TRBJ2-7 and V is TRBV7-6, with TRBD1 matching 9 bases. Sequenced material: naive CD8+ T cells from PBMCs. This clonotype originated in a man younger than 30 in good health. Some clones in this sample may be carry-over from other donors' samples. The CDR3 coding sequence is TGTGCCAGCAGCTTAGGGGGACAGGGTGGGTACGAGCAGTACTTC. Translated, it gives CASSLGGQGGYEQYF. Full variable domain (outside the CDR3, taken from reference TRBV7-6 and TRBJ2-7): GAGVSQSPRYKVTKRGQDVALRCDPISGHVSLYWYRQALGQGPEFLTYFNYEAQQDKSGLPNDRFSAERPEGSISTLTIQRTEQRDSAMYRCASSLGGQGGYEQYFGPGTRLTVT.